This TCR beta chain comes out of a study of regulatory T cells in long-lasting Graves disease. Trimming pared 7 bases from V and 1 base from J, leaving 7 bases between. CDR1 is SNHLY and CDR2 is FYNNEI in the germline V gene. The CDR3 loop spans 13 amino acids. Relying on iRepertoire HTBI primers and Arm-PCR of CDR3 regions, the team built TCR beta libraries. MiXCR was run by TCRdb on the multiplex PCR reads, yielding one entry per CDR3 protein. The table includes under 250,000 distinct CDR3 sequences, roughly 20% detected once. This clonotype was detected many times. Time point defined: newly diagnosed GD, antithyroid drugs for less than 3 months. Extracted RNA from PBMCs served as the source of the TCR library. The sample was also linked to a second study, of T cells in Graves' hyperthyroidism and ophthalmopathy. In that study: Patients aged 18 to 65 had newly diagnosed hyperthyroidism lasting under 2 months. HTBI primers were employed in a first-round RT-PCR of the TCR CDR3. Model-based prediction identified ophthalmopathy a median 6.5 months prior to its onset.

The chain employs TRBV2 and TRBJ2-2; D uncertain. Here the sequenced sample was peripheral blood mononuclear cells (PBMCs), taken at new diagnosis, from a patient treated with antithyroid drugs. The TCR originated in a woman in her 30s with Graves disease. CDR3 amino acids: CASKERNTGELFF. CDR3 coding DNA: TGTGCCAGCAAGGAGAGGAACACCGGGGAGCTGTTTTTT.